These 30 T cell receptor beta chains were sequenced from one sample in a study of cytomegalovirus exposure and HLA in healthy donors. Libraries were prepared by immunoSEQ multiplex PCR; TCRdb keeps only in-frame clonotypes and omits some of them. The sample includes fewer than 200,000 clones, approximately 86% of them seen just once. The specimen was PBMCs. These receptor sequences come from a man aged 25 to 45 in good health and CMV-seropositive.

This chain joins TRBV6-5 and TRBJ1-6, with TRBD1 matching over 8 bases. Germline loops: CDR1 MNHEY, CDR2 SVGAGI. CDR3 length equals 14 residues. V lost 2 bases and J lost 9; bases outside the gene matches: 3. The CDR3 protein is CASSYTGGSSPLHF. CDR3 bases: TGTGCCAGCAGTTACACAGGGGGAAGTTCACCCCTCCACTTT.

The chain recombines TRBV5-4 with TRBJ2-1; the D gene could be TRBD1 or TRBD2 (7 bases each). The V gene's germline CDR1 is SGHNT and CDR2 YYREEE (reference sequence). Deletions cut 4 bases from V and 5 bases from J, with 16 bases between. The CDR3 runs to 15 residues. CDR3 amino acids: CASSLRGGLHNEQFF. The CDR3 DNA is TGTGCCAGCAGCCTCAGGGGGGGATTGCACAATGAGCAGTTCTTC.

The chain links TRBV6-5 to TRBJ2-1, with TRBD1 as a possible D gene (6 bases). CDR3 length equals 13 residues. Between the trimmed V and J ends, which lost 8 bases and 5 bases, there was a span of 13 bases. Germline CDR1 MNHEY, CDR2 SVGAGI. The CDR3 loop reads CASQWDTNNEQFF. CDR3 coding DNA: TGTGCCAGCCAATGGGACACCAACAATGAGCAGTTCTTC.

The genes are TRBV6-5 and TRBJ2-1; D ambiguous. CDR1 is MNHEY, CDR2 SVGAGI, per germline. CDR3 length: 15 amino acids. The V gene lost 2 bases and the J gene lost 4 bases, with 12 bases spanning the gap. The CDR3 nucleotides are TGTGCCAGCAGTTACGCCAGGACCAGATACAATGAGCAGTTCTTC. Translating gives CASSYARTRYNEQFF.

This clone came up a few times. The junction does not match germline at one end; this may be a read error. This chain links TRBV9 with TRBJ2-2, with 7 bases that match TRBD2. This CDR3 has 13 residues. Germline V gives CDR1 SGDLS, CDR2 YYNGEE. The CDR3 bases are TGTGCCACCAGCGGGGAGTACACCGGGGAGCTGTTTTTT. Amino acid sequence: CATSGEYTGELFF.

This clone was seen just once. The genes are TRBV4-1 and TRBJ1-1, with a weak D call TRBD1 (6 bases). This CDR3 has 13 amino acids. The V gene's germline CDR1 is MGHRA and CDR2 YSYEKL. V lost 3 bases to trimming and J lost 5 bases, with 10 bases between them. CDR3 residues: CASSQYRVTEAFF. The DNA of the CDR3 is TGCGCCAGCAGCCAGTACAGGGTGACTGAAGCTTTCTTT.

This rearrangement joins TRBV6-1 to TRBJ1-5; D ambiguous. Trimming took 11 bases from V and 6 from J, leaving 20 bases between them. The germline CDR1 and CDR2 sequences are MNHNS and SASEGT. This CDR3 comprises 14 residues. The CDR3 sequence: CAARQREGSQPQHF. The CDR3 nucleotides are TGTGCCGCGCGACAACGGGAAGGATCTCAGCCCCAGCATTTT.

J is TRBJ1-5 and V is TRBV2; D is ambiguous. Per the germline V gene, CDR1 is SNHLY and CDR2 is FYNNEI. V was trimmed by 2 bases and J by 0 bases, leaving 5 bases between them. The CDR3 totals 14 residues. The CDR3: CASSERISNQPQHF. The CDR3 coding sequence is TGTGCCAGCAGTGAACGGATTAGCAATCAGCCCCAGCATTTT.

The V gene is TRBV27, the J gene TRBJ1-1, with D hard to call. CDR3 length: 13 residues. Germline V lookup: CDR1 MNHEY, CDR2 SMNVEV (reference sequence). V shed 3 bases and J shed 7 bases, with 12 bases lying between them. CDR3 sequence reads: CASSLSPVLEAFF. The CDR3, as DNA: TGTGCCAGCAGTTTGAGTCCGGTTCTTGAAGCTTTCTTT.

CDR3 residues: CASSMPWTSGGAYEQFF. In nucleotides, the CDR3 is TGTGCCAGTAGTATGCCTTGGACTAGCGGGGGGGCCTATGAGCAGTTCTTC. This chain links TRBV19 with TRBJ2-1; TRBD2 aligns across 15 bases. The CDR3 has 17 residues. The V segment lost 3 bases and the J segment 8 bases; nucleotides outside the gene matches: 8. Germline assignment: CDR1 LNHDA and CDR2 SQIVND (reference sequence).

V is TRBV14 and J is TRBJ2-7, with a possible D match to TRBD1 (6 bases). CDR1 and CDR2 (germline): SGHDN, FVKESK. CDR3 size: 15 residues. Trimming stripped 1 base from V and 6 bases from J, with 16 bases between. The CDR3 sequence: CASSQARGHATEQYF. The CDR3 DNA follows: TGTGCCAGCAGCCAAGCCAGGGGTCATGCTACCGAGCAGTACTTC.

This clone came up a few times. The rearrangement links TRBV10-3 to TRBJ1-1; 7 nucleotides line up with TRBD1. Germline V lookup: CDR1 ENHRY, CDR2 SYGVKD. The junction had 5 bases not matched to a gene; V was cut back by 7 bases and J by 0 bases. This CDR3 spans 14 amino acids. The CDR3 is CAITRDSLNTEAFF. CDR3 coding DNA: TGTGCCATCACGAGGGACAGCCTGAACACTGAAGCTTTCTTT.

The genes are TRBV9 and TRBJ2-2; D ambiguous. Per the germline V gene, CDR1 is SGDLS and CDR2 is YYNGEE. V lost 4 bases, J lost 3 bases, and 10 bases lay in between. CDR3 length: 14 residues. CDR3 in DNA: TGTGCCAGCAGCCCCTGGACGGACACCGGGGAGCTGTTTTTT. Protein sequence: CASSPWTDTGELFF.

The chain joins TRBV7-9 to TRBJ2-7, with TRBD2 matching 8 bases. Germline values: CDR1 SEHNR, CDR2 FQNEAQ (reference sequence). Unmatched junction bases numbered 0, after V lost 0 bases and J lost 2 bases. This CDR3 contains 14 residues. The CDR3 DNA is TGTGCCAGCAGCTTAGCGCGGGAGGCCTACGAGCAGTACTTC. Its translation is CASSLAREAYEQYF.

The J gene is TRBJ2-5, the V gene TRBV5-6; D not certain. From germline, CDR1 is SGHDT and CDR2 YYEEEE. The V end was cut by 5 bases, the J end by 2 bases, with 4 bases between. This CDR3 contains 11 residues. CDR3 DNA sequence: TGTGCCAGCAGGCGTCAAGAGACCCAGTACTTC. Translating gives CASRRQETQYF. Full variable domain (remainder filled in from reference TRBV5-6 and TRBJ2-5): DAGVTQSPTHLIKTRGQQVTLRCSPKSGHDTVSWYQQALGQGPQFIFQYYEEEERQRGNFPDRFSGHQFPNYSSELNVNALLLGDSALYLCASRRQETQYFGPGTRLLVL.

The chain recombines TRBV21-1 with TRBJ2-2; the table names TRBD1, a call not compared with the DNA. TRBV21-1 is a documented pseudogene. The CDR3 consists of 15 residues. The CDR3 DNA sequence: TGTGCCAGCAGCGATCGGACAGGGAGAACCGGGGAGCTGTTTTTT. Encoded protein: CASSDRTGRTGELFF.

The genes are TRBV30 and TRBJ1-2; possibly TRBD1 for D (6 bases). V lost 0 bases and J lost 13, with 12 bases in between. Per the germline V gene, CDR1 is GTSNPN and CDR2 is SVGIG (reference sequence). The CDR3 covers 11 residues. CDR3 coding DNA: TGTGCCTGGAGTGTTGGGGGGGCTGGCACCTTC. The encoded protein is CAWSVGGAGTF.

J is TRBJ2-7 and V is TRBV5-1; D is perhaps TRBD1 or TRBD2 (6 bases each). The CDR3 covers 14 residues. V was cut by 0 bases and J by 5 bases, with 12 bases left in between. Germline V gene data show CDR1 as SGHRS and CDR2 as YFSETQ. Written as DNA, the CDR3 is TGCGCCAGCAGCTTGGTTGGGGGGCAGAACGAGCAGTACTTC. The encoded protein is CASSLVGGQNEQYF.

The genes are TRBV5-1 and TRBJ1-1; weak D call: TRBD1 (5 bases). In germline, CDR1 is SGHRS, CDR2 YFSETQ. The CDR3 has 15 amino acids. The V and J ends lost 3 bases and 0 bases respectively, with 12 bases between them. In nucleotides, the CDR3 is TGCGCCAGCAGCTCCCGGGGCAGGGTGAACACTGAAGCTTTCTTT. Translation: CASSSRGRVNTEAFF. The full variable domain, rest sourced from reference TRBV5-1 and TRBJ1-1, is KAGVTQTPRYLIKTRGQQVTLSCSPISGHRSVSWYQQTPGQGLQFLFEYFSETQRNKGNFPGRFSGRQFSNSRSEMNVSTLELGDSALYLCASSSRGRVNTEAFFGQGTRLTVV.

The chain has TRBV7-6 and TRBJ2-7; 8 nucleotides agree with TRBD2. V was pared by 4 bases and J by 2 bases, with 4 bases of the junction left unmatched. The CDR3 runs to 14 residues. The germline V gene has CDR1 SGHVS and CDR2 FNYEAQ. Here the CDR3 reads CASSSFSGTYEQYF. CDR3 in DNA: TGTGCCAGCAGCTCCTTTAGCGGGACCTACGAGCAGTACTTC.

The chain couples TRBV28 to TRBJ2-7; tentatively, D is TRBD2 (7 bases). Looked up from germline, CDR1 is MDHEN and CDR2 is SYDVKM. V lost 5 bases, J lost 2 bases, and 13 bases lay in between. This CDR3 is 14 amino acids long. CDR3 residues: CASSDGGLTYEQYF. CDR3 nucleotides: TGTGCCAGCAGTGACGGGGGGCTTACCTACGAGCAGTACTTC.

The rearrangement joins TRBV29-1 to TRBJ2-1; TRBD2 agrees at 12 bases. Germline V CDR1 and CDR2: SQVTM, ANQGSEA. V was clipped by 7 bases and J by 6 bases; unmatched bases: 10. The CDR3 extends over 15 amino acids. The CDR3 nucleotides read TGCAGCGCTCCCCGACTAGCGGGAGTTCCCAATGAGCAGTTCTTC. Protein: CSAPRLAGVPNEQFF.

The CDR3 DNA sequence: TGTGCCAGCAGCCAGGGGACTAGCGGGAGGGCGGGTAATGAGCAGTTCTTC. Residues: CASSQGTSGRAGNEQFF. This chain joins TRBV11-1 and TRBJ2-1, with 16 bases fitting TRBD2. Germline CDR1 SGHAT, CDR2 FQDESV (reference sequence). After removal of 5 bases from V and 7 bases from J, the junction contained 8 bases not matched to a gene. The CDR3 length is 17 residues.

The J gene is TRBJ1-5, the V gene TRBV11-2; a weak D match, TRBD1 (6 bases). The CDR3 has 14 residues. With 9 bases removed from V and 0 bases from J, the gap between germline ends came to 12 bases. Germline assignment: CDR1 SGHAT and CDR2 FQNNGV. This CDR3 reads CASGEGGSNQPQHF. For the CDR3, the DNA is TGTGCCAGTGGGGAGGGGGGTAGCAATCAGCCCCAGCATTTT.

The chain is built from TRBV15 and TRBJ2-1, with 8 bases identical to TRBD2. CDR3 size: 16 residues. J gave up 6 bases and V 0 bases, and 7 bases lay outside the gene matches. CDR1 LNHNV and CDR2 YYDKDF come from the germline V gene (reference sequence). The CDR3 DNA reads TGTGCCACCAGCAGAGATCCGGACGGGAGGGCCAATGAGCAGTTCTTC. Translated: CATSRDPDGRANEQFF.

V and J are TRBV27 and TRBJ2-5; perhaps TRBD2 as D (5 bases). The CDR3 covers 12 residues. With 8 bases removed from V and 4 bases from J, the gap between germline ends came to 11 bases. The V gene's germline CDR1 is MNHEY and CDR2 SMNVEV (reference sequence). CDR3 sequence (DNA): TGTGCCAGCGCGACACGGGGAGAGACCCAGTACTTC. This gives the protein CASATRGETQYF.

The chain has TRBV18 and TRBJ1-2, with no clear D. Trimming stripped 3 bases from V and 2 bases from J, with 13 bases between. The germline CDR1 and CDR2 sequences are KGHSH and LQKENI. CDR3 length: 15 amino acids. As DNA, the CDR3 is TGTGCCAGCTCACCCCCTAGCTCTCAAAACTATGGCTACACCTTC. Protein sequence: CASSPPSSQNYGYTF. The full variable domain, with the rest looked up from reference TRBV18 and TRBJ1-2, is NAGVMQNPRHLVRRRGQEARLRCSPMKGHSHVYWYRQLPEEGLKFMVYLQKENIIDESGMPKERFSAEFPKEGPSILRIQQVVRGDSAAYFCASSPPSSQNYGYTFGSGTRLTVV.

The genes are TRBV7-2 and TRBJ1-1; D gene uncertain. The V and J ends lost 1 base and 7 bases respectively, with 10 bases between them. This CDR3 contains 13 residues. CDR1 is SGHTA and CDR2 is FQGNSA in the germline V gene. The CDR3 coding sequence is TGTGCCAGCAGCTTAGTAACCGAACGTGAAGCTTTCTTT. It is translated as CASSLVTEREAFF.

This chain connects TRBV9 to TRBJ1-5; TRBD1 might be the D (6 bases). Germline V gene data show CDR1 as SGDLS and CDR2 as YYNGEE. The germline V and J ends were trimmed by 4 bases and 6 bases, with 17 bases remaining between them. The CDR3 has 15 residues. The CDR3 spells CASSPGQGLSQPQHF. For the CDR3, the DNA is TGTGCCAGCAGCCCAGGTCAGGGGCTGTCTCAGCCCCAGCATTTT.

The CDR3 DNA sequence: TGCGCCAGCAGCCTCCAACTAGGGGCAGAGGAGACCCAGTACTTC. Translating gives CASSLQLGAEETQYF. The chain couples TRBV5-1 to TRBJ2-5; D might be TRBD1 or TRBD2, each matching 5 bases. Trimming cost V 4 bases and J 5 bases, with 18 bases left between them. Germline V CDR1 and CDR2: SGHRS, YFSETQ. The length of the CDR3 is 15 residues.